This T cell receptor (beta chain) came from a study of blood T cells in healthy people across ages. Study overall: Per every two T cells, about one barcoded beta molecule was captured by template switching.

Together with a sample-barcoded 5' primer, a J-beta primer mix was included in a second PCR lasting about 6 to 12 cycles. Every cDNA molecule carried a tag from a template-switch adaptor bearing 12 random nucleotides. TCRdb fed the 5' RACE reads into MiXCR, producing one record per CDR3 protein. The sample includes approximately 690,000 distinct CDR3 sequences, around 54% of them seen just once. General study points: A strong correlation was found between TCR beta diversity and the percentage of naive T cells. Comparison with aged donors showed that long-lived donors had more naive CD4+ cells and higher diversity.

This clonotype appeared a single time. Its specificity is not known. Germline loops: CDR1 SGHRS, CDR2 YFSETQ. The V gene lost 0 bases and the J gene lost 0 bases, with 13 bases spanning the gap. This CDR3 has 17 amino acids. This clonotype was sampled from a man in his sixties in good health. The sample taken for sequencing was blood. The chain combines TRBV5-1 with TRBJ2-1, with a tentative D call TRBD1 (7 bases). CDR3 loop: CASSLVSGGSSYNEQFF. CDR3 sequence (DNA): TGCGCCAGCAGCTTGGTGTCAGGGGGGAGCTCCTACAATGAGCAGTTCTTC.